What follows are 20 T cell receptor beta chains derived from one specimen sequenced in a study of blood T cells in healthy people across ages. Alongside a J-beta primer mix, a sample-barcoded 5' primer served in a second PCR lasting roughly 7 to 11 cycles. TCRdb ran MiXCR on the 5' RACE reads and lists one entry per CDR3 protein. Counted here are hundreds of thousands of distinct CDR3 sequences, around 25% occurring once; the ten biggest clones make up under 9.5%. This same sample was also part of a study on T cells of mothers and their children.

Input material: blood. The receptors derive from a boy aged 5-17 years in good health.

V is TRBV20-1 and J is TRBJ1-2; D gene ambiguous. Germline V gives CDR1 DFQATT, CDR2 SNEGSKA (reference sequence). This CDR3 spans 10 amino acids. V was clipped by 0 bases and J by 6 bases, with 2 bases between them. The CDR3 DNA reads TGCAGTGCTAGAGATAATGGCTACACCTTC. Translating it yields CSARDNGYTF.

In this sample, this clonotype turned up a few times. V usage is TRBV4-2 and J usage is TRBJ2-7; tentative D call: TRBD2 (6 bases). This CDR3 region has 14 residues. Trimming took 3 bases from V and 1 from J, leaving 10 bases between them. Germline-derived CDR1 and CDR2 are LGHNA and YNFKEQ. The CDR3 region has the DNA TGTGCCAGCAGCCAGAACGGGGGTTCCTACGAGCAGTACTTC. Amino acid sequence: CASSQNGGSYEQYF.

V gene TRBV4-2 combines with J gene TRBJ2-2, with 7 nucleotides matching TRBD2. V lost 1 base to trimming and J lost 3 bases; unmatched junction nucleotides: 5. CDR3 length equals 16 residues. Germline CDR1 reads LGHNA; CDR2 reads YNFKEQ. In nucleotides, the CDR3 is TGTGCCAGCAGCCAAGTATCAGCGGGGTACACCGGGGAGCTGTTTTTT. It is translated as CASSQVSAGYTGELFF.

This clonotype came up a few times. This chain joins TRBV4-1 and TRBJ2-1, with D hard to call. Between the trimmed V and J ends, which lost 1 base and 0 bases, there was a span of 7 bases. There are 15 residues in the CDR3. The germline CDR1 and CDR2 sequences are MGHRA and YSYEKL. The CDR3 region is CASSQVHRSYNEQFF. CDR3 bases: TGCGCCAGCAGCCAAGTCCACCGCTCCTACAATGAGCAGTTCTTC.

The chain couples TRBV20-1 to TRBJ2-3; D uncertain. Looked up from germline, CDR1 is DFQATT and CDR2 is SNEGSKA (reference sequence). The CDR3 has 15 residues. V lost 4 bases and J 0 bases, leaving 14 bases between the germline ends. The DNA for the CDR3 is TGCAGTGCTACAGGCGCGCCATATAGCACAGATACGCAGTATTTT. Translation: CSATGAPYSTDTQYF.

This clonotype was found a few times. The chain has TRBV20-1 and TRBJ2-7; D gene ambiguous. V was pared by 1 base and J by 6 bases, with 10 bases between. Per the germline V gene, CDR1 is DFQATT and CDR2 is SNEGSKA (reference sequence). The CDR3 is 12 amino acids. CDR3 sequence (DNA): TGCAGTGCTAGAGCCGTCCAGGCCGAGCAGTACTTC. This gives the protein CSARAVQAEQYF.

The chain employs TRBV20-1 and TRBJ1-5; D call uncertain. The CDR3 contains 16 residues. Germline-derived CDR1 and CDR2 are DFQATT and SNEGSKA (reference sequence). Between the trimmed V and J ends, which lost 0 bases and 0 bases, there was a span of 12 bases. CDR3 DNA: TGCAGTGCTAGAGATGCGGGGTCGCGTAGCAATCAGCCCCAGCATTTT. Translation gives CSARDAGSRSNQPQHF.

A few counts support this clonotype. The chain links TRBV27 to TRBJ1-4; D gene unclear. The ends were cut back, 5 bases at V and 7 bases at J, with 14 bases in the middle. Per germline, CDR1 MNHEY and CDR2 SMNVEV (reference sequence). The CDR3 is 14 residues long. The CDR3 bases are TGTGCCAGCAGTCACATGGAAGATAGTGAAAAACTGTTTTTT. The encoded protein is CASSHMEDSEKLFF.

The chain carries TRBV3-1 and TRBJ1-2; D is perhaps TRBD1 (5 bases). The germline V gene encodes CDR1 LGHDT and CDR2 YNNKEL (reference sequence). V was shortened by 4 bases and J by 8 bases, with 11 bases between the two germline ends. This CDR3 is 12 amino acids long. The CDR3 reads CASSRDQGGYTF. In DNA, the CDR3 is TGTGCCAGCAGCCGGGACCAGGGAGGCTACACCTTC.

The V call is TRBV3-1, the J call TRBJ2-1, with D tentatively TRBD1 (6 bases). Trimming stripped 4 bases from V and 9 bases from J, with 16 bases between. The CDR3 runs to 14 residues. Germline loops: CDR1 LGHDT, CDR2 YNNKEL (reference sequence). The CDR3 sequence: CASSLGGRGSEQFF. DNA of the CDR3: TGTGCCAGCAGCCTAGGGGGTAGAGGGAGTGAGCAGTTCTTC.

This chain links TRBV3-1 with TRBJ2-2, with D uncertain. CDR3 length: 18 amino acids. V lost 1 base and J lost 3, with 18 bases in between. Germline CDR1 and CDR2: LGHDT and YNNKEL (reference sequence). The CDR3 sequence is CASSQGPRQRPDTGELFF. CDR3 sequence (DNA): TGTGCCAGCAGCCAAGGCCCCCGCCAGAGGCCCGACACCGGGGAGCTGTTTTTT.

This clonotype was observed a few times. The gene calls are TRBV4-2 and TRBJ2-3; tentative D call: TRBD2 (5 bases). The CDR3 loop spans 13 amino acids. The V and J ends lost 1 base and 10 bases respectively, with 12 bases between them. Germline V gene sequence: CDR1 LGHNA, CDR2 YNFKEQ. Written as DNA, the CDR3 is TGTGCCAGCAGCCAAGGAGGCCCGGGGTCGCAGTATTTT. Translating gives CASSQGGPGSQYF.

This clonotype appeared a few times. The rearrangement uses TRBV7-2 and TRBJ2-1; a possible D gene is TRBD2 (6 bases). TRBJ2-5 explains the end of the DNA better; the J call may be wrong. Germline V CDR1 and CDR2: SGHTA, FQGNSA. The CDR3 runs to 13 residues. CDR3 in amino acids: CASTPGLRETQYF. CDR3 nucleotides: TGTGCCAGCACCCCGGGACTGAGAGAGACCCAGTACTTC.

In regard to this clonotype: One junction end disagrees with the germline gene, perhaps due to a read error. The rearrangement joins TRBV13 to TRBJ2-7; D might be TRBD1 (6 bases). The CDR3 length is 14 residues. Germline V lookup: CDR1 PRHDT, CDR2 FYEKMQ (reference sequence). CDR3 sequence (DNA): TGCGCCAGCAGCTTGGGACATCTCTCCTACGAGCAGTACTTC. Translation: CASSLGHLSYEQYF.

The chain is built from TRBV6-5 and TRBJ2-5; tentative D call: TRBD1 (7 bases). The end of the DNA is better explained by TRBJ2-1, so the J call may be wrong. CDR1 is MNHEY, CDR2 SVGAGI, per germline. The CDR3 is 16 amino acids. The chain's CDR3 is CASSYPQGGIYNEQFF. CDR3 DNA sequence: TGTGCCAGCAGTTACCCCCAGGGGGGAATTTACAATGAGCAGTTCTTC.

This clonotype was seen a few times. This chain links TRBV20-1 with TRBJ1-4; D is undetermined. Germline V gives CDR1 DFQATT, CDR2 SNEGSKA (reference sequence). Trimming pared 2 bases from V and 8 bases from J, leaving 6 bases between. This CDR3 spans 11 amino acids. CDR3 bases: TGCAGTGCTAGACTGAGGGAAAAACTGTTTTTT. This gives the protein CSARLREKLFF.

The CDR3 nucleotides are TGCAGCGTCCGACAGGGCGCCGGGGAGCTGTTTTTT. The encoded protein is CSVRQGAGELFF. V usage is TRBV29-1 and J usage is TRBJ2-2; 7 bases fit TRBD1. The J segment lost 6 bases and the V segment lost 6 bases, leaving 4 bases of the junction unmatched. Germline assignment: CDR1 SQVTM and CDR2 ANQGSEA. This CDR3 is 12 amino acids long.

This clonotype was recorded only once. This chain links TRBV7-2 with TRBJ2-5, with D hard to call. With 1 base removed from V and 1 base from J, the gap between germline ends came to 7 bases. This CDR3 has 14 amino acids. CDR1 and CDR2 from the germline V gene are SGHTA and FQGNSA. The CDR3 DNA sequence: TGTGCCAGCAGCTTAGAGAGTAGCCAAGAGACCCAGTACTTC. It yields the protein CASSLESSQETQYF.

The sample holds a few counts of this clonotype. The CDR3 spells CSVEGGGKVYNEQFF. DNA for the CDR3: TGCAGCGTTGAGGGGGGCGGGAAGGTCTACAATGAGCAGTTCTTC. The rearrangement links TRBV29-1 to TRBJ2-1, with D perhaps given as TRBD1 or TRBD2 (6 bases each). Germline CDR1 and CDR2: SQVTM and ANQGSEA. The CDR3 totals 15 residues. Trimming took 3 bases from V and 3 from J, leaving 15 bases between them.

The chain couples TRBV4-2 to TRBJ2-7; 7 bases match TRBD1. This CDR3 has 15 residues. After removal of 3 bases from V and 0 bases from J, the junction contained 5 bases not matched to a gene. Germline CDR1 reads LGHNA; CDR2 reads YNFKEQ. The chain's CDR3 is CASSHLTGTSYEQYF. The CDR3 DNA is TGTGCCAGCAGCCACCTGACAGGGACCTCCTACGAGCAGTACTTC.